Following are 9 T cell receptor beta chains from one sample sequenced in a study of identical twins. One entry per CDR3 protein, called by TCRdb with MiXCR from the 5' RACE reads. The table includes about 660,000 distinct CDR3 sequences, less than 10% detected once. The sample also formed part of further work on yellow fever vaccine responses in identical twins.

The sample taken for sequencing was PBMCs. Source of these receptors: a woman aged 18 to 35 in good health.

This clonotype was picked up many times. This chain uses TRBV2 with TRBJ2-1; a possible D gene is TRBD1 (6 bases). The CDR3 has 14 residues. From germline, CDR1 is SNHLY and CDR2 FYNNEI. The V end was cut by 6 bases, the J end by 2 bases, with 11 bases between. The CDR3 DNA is TGTGCCAGCAGGACAGGATTCCCCTACAATGAGCAGTTCTTC. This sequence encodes CASRTGFPYNEQFF.

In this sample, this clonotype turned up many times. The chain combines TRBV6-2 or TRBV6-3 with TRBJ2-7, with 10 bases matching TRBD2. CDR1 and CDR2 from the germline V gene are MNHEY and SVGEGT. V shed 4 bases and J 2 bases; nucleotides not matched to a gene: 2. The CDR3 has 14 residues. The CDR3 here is CASSWLAGAYEQYF. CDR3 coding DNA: TGTGCCAGCAGTTGGCTAGCGGGGGCCTACGAGCAGTACTTC.

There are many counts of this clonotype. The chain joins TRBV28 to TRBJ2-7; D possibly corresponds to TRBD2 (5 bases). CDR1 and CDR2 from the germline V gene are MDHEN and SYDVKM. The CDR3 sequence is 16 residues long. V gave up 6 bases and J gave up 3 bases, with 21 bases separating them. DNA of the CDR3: TGTGCCAGCAGGAGAGACCGGCTAGCTGGCGACTACGAGCAGTACTTC. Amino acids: CASRRDRLAGDYEQYF.

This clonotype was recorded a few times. CDR3 bases: TGTGCCAGCAGCCTTATCCTTCCCCCTGGAGATACGCAGTATTTT. It encodes CASSLILPPGDTQYF. J is TRBJ2-3 and V is TRBV7-9, with D hard to call. The V end was cut by 5 bases, the J end by 5 bases, with 17 bases between. The CDR3 spans 15 residues. From germline, CDR1 is SEHNR and CDR2 FQNEAQ (reference sequence). Looking up the rest from reference TRBV7-9 and TRBJ2-3 gives the full variable domain: DTGVSQNPRHKITKRGQNVTFRCDPISEHNRLYWYRQTLGQGPEFLTYFQNEAQLEKSRLLSDRFSAERPKGSFSTLEIQRTEQGDSAMYLCASSLILPPGDTQYFGPGTRLTVL.

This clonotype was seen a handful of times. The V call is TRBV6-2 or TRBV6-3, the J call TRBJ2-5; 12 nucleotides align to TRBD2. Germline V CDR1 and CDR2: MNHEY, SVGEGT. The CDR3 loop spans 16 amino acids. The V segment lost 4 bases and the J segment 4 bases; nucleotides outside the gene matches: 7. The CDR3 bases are TGTGCCAGCAGTTCCCCGACTAGCGGGAGTCTAGAGACCCAGTACTTC. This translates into CASSSPTSGSLETQYF.

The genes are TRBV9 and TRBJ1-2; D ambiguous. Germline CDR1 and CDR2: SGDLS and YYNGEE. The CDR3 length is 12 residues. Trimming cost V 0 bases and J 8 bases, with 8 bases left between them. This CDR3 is CASSVDGEGYTF. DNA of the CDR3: TGTGCCAGCAGCGTAGACGGGGAAGGCTACACCTTC. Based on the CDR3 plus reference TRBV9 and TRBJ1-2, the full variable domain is DSGVTQTPKHLITATGQRVTLRCSPRSGDLSVYWYQQSLDQGLQFLIQYYNGEERAKGNILERFSAQQFPDLHSELNLSSLELGDSALYFCASSVDGEGYTFGSGTRLTVV.

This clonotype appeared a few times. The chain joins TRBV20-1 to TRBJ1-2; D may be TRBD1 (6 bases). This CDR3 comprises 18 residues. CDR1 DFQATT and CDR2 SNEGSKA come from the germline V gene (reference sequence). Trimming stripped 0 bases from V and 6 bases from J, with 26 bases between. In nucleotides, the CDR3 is TGCAGTGCTAGAGATCAAAGTAGGGGCGGGGGCAGGGTGGATGGCTACACCTTC. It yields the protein CSARDQSRGGGRVDGYTF.

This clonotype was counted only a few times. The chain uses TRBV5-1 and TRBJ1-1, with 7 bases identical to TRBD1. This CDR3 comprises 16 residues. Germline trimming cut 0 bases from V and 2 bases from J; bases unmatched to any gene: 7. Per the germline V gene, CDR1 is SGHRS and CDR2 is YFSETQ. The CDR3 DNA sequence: TGCGCCAGCAGCTTGGGAGGGGGCGGTGAAAACACTGAAGCTTTCTTT. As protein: CASSLGGGGENTEAFF. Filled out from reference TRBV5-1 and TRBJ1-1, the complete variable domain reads KAGVTQTPRYLIKTRGQQVTLSCSPISGHRSVSWYQQTPGQGLQFLFEYFSETQRNKGNFPGRFSGRQFSNSRSEMNVSTLELGDSALYLCASSLGGGGENTEAFFGQGTRLTVV.

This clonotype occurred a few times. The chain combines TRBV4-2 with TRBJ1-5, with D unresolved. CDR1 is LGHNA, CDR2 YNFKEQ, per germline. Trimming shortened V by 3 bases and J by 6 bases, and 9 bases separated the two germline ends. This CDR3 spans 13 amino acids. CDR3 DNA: TGTGCCAGCAGCCAGACCCCGGGTCAGCCCCAGCATTTT. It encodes CASSQTPGQPQHF.